These T cell receptor beta chains were read from a single sample in a study of human T cells and chemical hapten exposure. Via MiXCR, TCRdb re-called the RACE reads, giving one row per CDR3 protein. This table holds some 340,000 distinct CDR3 sequences, around 7% found once. The sequencing here drew on whole blood, taken in connection with sensitization to the hapten diphenylcyclopropenone (DPC). The receptors shown here come from a woman aged 18-29 years with alopecia areata. Some clones in this sample may be carry-over from other donors' samples. The CDR3 runs from the conserved cysteine through the conserved F or W. A D gene is named only where the DNA matches it firmly. The size of a clone is reported for some rows only, either as once, few or many, or as a class for expanded clones.

d_call | j_call | cdr3_length | clone_size | v_call | cdr3_aa | cdr3_nt
- | TRBJ1-1 | 14 | - | TRBV6-2/TRBV6-3 | CASNRVDQNTEAFF | TGTGCCAGCAATAGGGTCGATCAGAACACTGAAGCTTTCTTT
TRBD1 | TRBJ2-7 | 14 | many | TRBV4-3 | CASSLGDRGSEQYF | TGCGCCAGCAGCCTAGGGGACAGGGGCTCCGAGCAGTACTTC
- | TRBJ1-4 | 16 | few | TRBV7-2 | CASSLANGAYNEKLFF | TGTGCCAGCAGCTTAGCGAACGGGGCCTATAATGAAAAACTGTTTTTT
- | TRBJ1-1 | 17 | many | TRBV6-5 | CASSYSPGSTGRAGAFF | TGTGCCAGCAGTTACTCTCCCGGGTCGACAGGTCGTGCAGGAGCTTTCTTT
- | TRBJ2-3 | 16 | - | TRBV7-2 | CASSLRGVAFTDTQYF | TGTGCCAGCAGCTTAAGGGGGGTTGCATTCACAGATACGCAGTATTTT
TRBD2 | TRBJ2-3 | 15 | many | TRBV5-4 | CASSHPGLAADTQYF | TGTGCCAGCAGCCATCCGGGACTAGCCGCAGATACGCAGTATTTT
TRBD1 | TRBJ2-7 | 15 | - | TRBV29-1 | CSVDLSGTGLYEQYF | TGCAGCGTTGATCTGTCGGGGACAGGGTTGTACGAGCAGTACTTC
- | TRBJ2-6 | 15 | few | TRBV14 | CASSRTDRWANVLTF | TGTGCCAGCAGCCGGACGGACCGTTGGGCCAACGTCCTGACTTTC
TRBD1 | TRBJ1-1 | 18 | few | TRBV4-2 | CASSQNPGQNLKGTEAFF | TGTGCCAGCAGCCAAAATCCGGGACAGAACCTAAAGGGGACTGAAGCTTTCTTT
TRBD2 | TRBJ2-5 | 16 | few | TRBV7-3 | CASSFVAGANQETQYF | TGTGCCAGCAGCTTCGTAGCGGGGGCTAACCAAGAGACCCAGTACTTC
TRBD2 | TRBJ2-7 | 14 | many | TRBV4-2 | CASSRSGASYEQYF | TGTGCCAGCAGCCGTAGCGGGGCCTCCTACGAGCAGTACTTC
- | TRBJ1-1 | 13 | many | TRBV7-6 | CASSPDSSTEAFF | TGTGCCAGCAGTCCCGACTCTTCCACTGAAGCTTTCTTT
TRBD2 | TRBJ2-5 | 14 | many | TRBV12-3/TRBV12-4 | CASSWGGGRETQYF | TGTGCCAGCAGCTGGGGCGGGGGGAGAGAGACCCAGTACTTC
- | TRBJ1-1 | 13 | - | TRBV2 | CASTKEGKTEAFF | TGTGCCAGCACTAAAGAGGGGAAGACTGAAGCTTTCTTT
- | TRBJ2-3 | 14 | many | TRBV6-2/TRBV6-3 | CASSQGLITDTQYF | TGTGCCAGCAGTCAGGGGCTGATCACAGATACGCAGTATTTT
TRBD2 | TRBJ2-2 | 15 | - | TRBV2 | CASSERAGDTGELFF | TGTGCCAGCAGTGAACGGGCGGGGGACACCGGGGAGCTGTTTTTT
- | TRBJ2-1 | 14 | many | TRBV10-3 | CAISESNSGPLEFF | TGTGCCATCAGTGAGTCGAATAGCGGTCCCTTAGAGTTCTTC
TRBD2 | TRBJ2-3 | 16 | many | TRBV7-3 | CASSPGLAGAIDTQYF | TGTGCCAGCAGCCCGGGACTAGCGGGGGCAATAGATACGCAGTATTTT
- | TRBJ1-1 | 12 | few | TRBV29-1 | CSVVQGNTEAFF | TGCAGCGTAGTTCAGGGTAATACTGAAGCTTTCTTT
TRBD1 | TRBJ1-1 | 13 | few | TRBV29-1 | CSAGGGRGTEAFF | TGCAGCGCAGGAGGGGGCCGGGGCACTGAAGCTTTCTTT
- | TRBJ1-2 | 13 | many | TRBV18 | CASSPGRDDGYTF | TGTGCCAGCTCACCCGGCAGGGACGATGGCTACACCTTC
- | TRBJ2-7 | 12 | many | TRBV2 | CASREESYEQYF | TGTGCCAGCAGAGAGGAGTCCTACGAGCAGTACTTC
- | TRBJ1-6 | 15 | many | TRBV11-2 | CASSLGQGAYSPLHF | TGTGCCAGCAGCTTAGGCCAGGGTGCATATTCACCCCTCCACTTT
TRBD1 | TRBJ1-6 | 14 | few | TRBV25-1 | CASSDTGVDSPLHF | TGTGCCAGCAGTGATACAGGGGTGGATTCACCCCTCCACTTT
TRBD1 | TRBJ1-3 | 19 | - | TRBV7-6 | CASSLRMPTGLSFGNTIYF | TGTGCCAGCAGCTTAAGAATGCCGACAGGGCTCTCCTTCGGAAACACCATATATTTT
TRBD1 | TRBJ2-2 | 14 | few | TRBV20-1 | CSATDRVDTGELFF | TGCAGTGCAACGGACAGGGTGGACACCGGGGAGCTGTTTTTT
TRBD1 | TRBJ1-1 | 15 | - | TRBV6-5 | CASSYQQGSKTEAFF | TGTGCCAGCAGTTACCAACAGGGGTCTAAGACTGAAGCTTTCTTT
- | TRBJ2-3 | 14 | few | TRBV20-1 | CSARDSALADTQYF | TGCAGTGCTAGAGATAGTGCTCTGGCAGATACGCAGTATTTT
TRBD2 | TRBJ2-7 | 15 | many | TRBV20-1 | CSASPIERGNYEQYF | TGCAGTGCTAGCCCGATTGAGCGGGGTAACTACGAGCAGTACTTC